Listed here are 30 T cell receptor beta chains from one sample, sequenced in a study of technical replicates of blood from a handful of donors. Generated by immunoSEQ multiplex PCR, the TCRdb table keeps only in-frame clones and is missing some. The table includes approximately 92,000 clones, around 96% detected once. Sequencing was performed on T cells isolated from PBMCs. These receptors were obtained from a human donor in good health.

The rearrangement links TRBV6-1 to TRBJ1-1, with D maybe TRBD1 (5 bases). The V end was cut by 1 base, the J end by 5 bases, with 14 bases between. CDR1 is MNHNS and CDR2 is SASEGT in the germline V gene. This CDR3 is built from 15 residues. CDR3 loop: CASSEVSGEWTEAFF. CDR3 sequence (DNA): TGTGCCAGCAGTGAAGTGTCGGGGGAATGGACTGAAGCTTTCTTT.

The chain combines TRBV29-1 with TRBJ1-1, with 7 bases aligning to TRBD1. Per the germline V gene, CDR1 is SQVTM and CDR2 is ANQGSEA. The CDR3 spans 13 residues. V lost 7 bases, J lost 1 base, and 6 bases stayed unmatched. The CDR3 sequence is CSAPGTANTEAFF. The CDR3 DNA sequence: TGCAGCGCCCCCGGGACAGCGAACACTGAAGCTTTCTTT.

This clone was counted a few times. V and J are TRBV5-6 and TRBJ1-2; D is unclear. CDR1 is SGHDT and CDR2 is YYEEEE in the germline V gene. The CDR3 totals 15 residues. Between the trimmed V and J ends, which lost 0 bases and 0 bases, there was a span of 9 bases. This chain's CDR3 is CASSLGSRANYGYTF. The DNA for the CDR3 is TGTGCCAGCAGCTTGGGTAGCAGAGCTAACTATGGCTACACCTTC.

This chain connects TRBV11-3 to TRBJ1-2, with no clear D. The ends were cut back, 1 base at V and 6 bases at J, with 9 bases in the middle. Per the germline V gene, CDR1 is SGHNT and CDR2 is YENEEA. CDR3 size: 13 residues. The CDR3 bases are TGTGCCAGCAGCTTAGCAAGAGGAGATGGCTACACCTTC. Translating it yields CASSLARGDGYTF.

CDR3 DNA sequence: TGCGCCAGCAGCCCGGGCGCCCGGGGGACCTACGAGCAGTACTTC. Translated: CASSPGARGTYEQYF. The rearrangement links TRBV5-1 to TRBJ2-7, with D tentatively TRBD2 (6 bases). The V and J ends lost 4 bases and 2 bases respectively, with 16 bases between them. The CDR3 length is 15 residues. Germline V gives CDR1 SGHRS, CDR2 YFSETQ.

The CDR3 reads CASSLGNSGPPDTQYF. CDR3 coding DNA: TGTGCCAGCAGCTTAGGAAATAGCGGGCCCCCAGATACGCAGTATTTT. The chain joins TRBV7-9 to TRBJ2-3, with TRBD2 matching 7 bases. CDR3 length equals 16 residues. V lost 1 base to trimming and J lost 4 bases; unmatched junction nucleotides: 8. In germline, CDR1 is SEHNR, CDR2 FQNEAQ (reference sequence). The full variable domain, in which reference TRBV7-9 and TRBJ2-3 provide the parts outside the CDR3, is DTGVSQNPRHKITKRGQNVTFRCDPISEHNRLYWYRQTLGQGPEFLTYFQNEAQLEKSRLLSDRFSAERPKGSFSTLEIQRTEQGDSAMYLCASSLGNSGPPDTQYFGPGTRLTVL.

The chain employs TRBV7-8 and TRBJ2-1, with 8 bases matching TRBD2. CDR1 and CDR2 from the germline V gene are SGHVS and FQNEAQ. The CDR3 runs 15 residues. Trimming removed 2 bases from V and 2 bases from J; junction bases left unmatched: 2. CDR3 in amino acids: CASSLTGGPYNEQFF. DNA for the CDR3: TGTGCCAGCAGCTTAACGGGAGGGCCCTACAATGAGCAGTTCTTC.

V usage is TRBV29-1 and J usage is TRBJ2-3, with D possibly TRBD2 on 6 matching bases. From germline, CDR1 is SQVTM and CDR2 ANQGSEA. The CDR3 loop spans 13 amino acids. V was shortened by 4 bases and J by 1 base, with 9 bases between the two germline ends. Here the CDR3 DNA reads TGCAGCGTTGCGGGGGAAGGCACAGATACGCAGTATTTT. Its translation is CSVAGEGTDTQYF.

The chain joins TRBV9 to TRBJ2-2, with D possibly being TRBD2 (6 bases). Trimming shortened V by 2 bases and J by 6 bases, and 11 bases separated the two germline ends. Germline-derived CDR1 and CDR2 are SGDLS and YYNGEE. The CDR3 loop spans 14 amino acids. The CDR3: CASSVRTKAGELFF. DNA of the CDR3: TGTGCCAGCAGCGTTAGGACTAAGGCCGGGGAGCTGTTTTTT. Full variable domain (outside the CDR3, taken from reference TRBV9 and TRBJ2-2): DSGVTQTPKHLITATGQRVTLRCSPRSGDLSVYWYQQSLDQGLQFLIQYYNGEERAKGNILERFSAQQFPDLHSELNLSSLELGDSALYFCASSVRTKAGELFFGEGSRLTVL.

The chain joins TRBV5-5 to TRBJ2-1; 14 bases agree with TRBD2. The J segment lost 9 bases and the V segment lost 4 bases, leaving 6 bases of the junction unmatched. Germline values: CDR1 SGHKS, CDR2 YYEKEE (reference sequence). The CDR3 is 15 amino acids. The CDR3 sequence: CASSEGLAGVGEQFF. The CDR3 coding sequence is TGTGCCAGCAGCGAGGGACTAGCGGGAGTGGGTGAGCAGTTCTTC. The full variable domain, its missing parts supplied by reference TRBV5-5 and TRBJ2-1, is DAGVTQSPTHLIKTRGQQVTLRCSPISGHKSVSWYQQVLGQGPQFIFQYYEKEERGRGNFPDRFSARQFPNYSSELNVNALLLGDSALYLCASSEGLAGVGEQFFGPGTRLTVL.

The J gene is TRBJ2-1, the V gene TRBV6-1; TRBD2 might be the D (6 bases). The CDR3 length is 12 residues. V was cut by 7 bases and J by 4 bases, with 8 bases left in between. The germline V gene has CDR1 MNHNS and CDR2 SASEGT. The CDR3 here is CASISGYNEQFF. In DNA, the CDR3 is TGTGCCAGCATAAGCGGGTACAATGAGCAGTTCTTC.

The V and J genes are TRBV7-9 and TRBJ2-7; D may be TRBD1 (6 bases). The CDR3 totals 18 residues. Germline-derived CDR1 and CDR2 are SEHNR and FQNEAQ (reference sequence). Trimming shortened V by 0 bases and J by 2 bases, and 20 bases separated the two germline ends. The CDR3: CASSLALTGTPAPYEQYF. DNA for the CDR3: TGTGCCAGCAGCTTAGCCCTAACCGGGACACCAGCCCCCTACGAGCAGTACTTC.

This chain links TRBV7-9 with TRBJ1-4; TRBD1 aligns across 8 bases. Germline V CDR1 and CDR2: SEHNR, FQNEAQ (reference sequence). Losses at the gene ends were 5 bases for V and 8 bases for J; bases not matched to a gene: 10. The CDR3 consists of 15 residues. CDR3 in DNA: TGTGCCAGCAGCCTTAATGGACAGGGTAGAGAAAAACTGTTTTTT. It codes for CASSLNGQGREKLFF.

The chain links TRBV19 to TRBJ1-2; unclear D gene. The CDR3 sequence is 13 residues long. V was shortened by 2 bases and J by 8 bases, with 12 bases between the two germline ends. Germline loops: CDR1 LNHDA, CDR2 SQIVND (reference sequence). The chain's CDR3 is CASSIRGRGGYTF. The CDR3 DNA is TGTGCCAGTAGTATAAGAGGAAGAGGCGGCTACACCTTC. Looking up the rest from reference TRBV19 and TRBJ1-2 gives the full variable domain: DGGITQSPKYLFRKEGQNVTLSCEQNLNHDAMYWYRQDPGQGLRLIYYSQIVNDFQKGDIAEGYSVSREKKESFPLTVTSAQKNPTAFYLCASSIRGRGGYTFGSGTRLTVV.

The chain couples TRBV5-5 to TRBJ1-2, with 7 bases fitting TRBD1. The germline V gene encodes CDR1 SGHKS and CDR2 YYEKEE (reference sequence). This CDR3 is built from 15 residues. Unmatched junction bases numbered 10, after V lost 4 bases and J lost 4 bases. The CDR3 DNA sequence: TGTGCCAGCAGCGAAAGGCAGGGGGGCCTCTATGGCTACACCTTC. Amino acid sequence: CASSERQGGLYGYTF.

This clone showed up just a few times. The chain uses TRBV18 and TRBJ1-1; 10 bases align to TRBD1. From germline, CDR1 is KGHSH and CDR2 LQKENI. Unmatched junction bases numbered 9, after V lost 2 bases and J lost 0 bases. The CDR3 contains 18 residues. The CDR3 nucleotides are TGTGCCAGCTCACCATACGGGACAGGGGATCCTTTGAACACTGAAGCTTTCTTT. It is translated as CASSPYGTGDPLNTEAFF.

The CDR3 DNA is TGCGCCAGTGCCCTCCGGGACAACTCCTACGAGCAGTACTTC. Encoded protein: CASALRDNSYEQYF. The V call is TRBV4-1, the J call TRBJ2-7, with D maybe TRBD1 (6 bases). Trimming pared 9 bases from V and 0 bases from J, leaving 15 bases between. CDR3 size: 14 residues. Germline CDR1 reads MGHRA; CDR2 reads YSYEKL.

This clone was found once. The chain employs TRBV19 and TRBJ2-1; 10 bases fit TRBD1. Germline-derived CDR1 and CDR2 are LNHDA and SQIVND (reference sequence). The CDR3 consists of 16 residues. With 4 bases clipped from V and 3 bases from J, the junction kept 6 bases outside the gene matches. CDR3 in DNA: TGTGCCAGTAGTAAGGGACAGGGGATCCGCTACAATGAGCAGTTCTTC. The encoded protein is CASSKGQGIRYNEQFF.

The chain couples TRBV19 to TRBJ2-7; TRBD1 might be the D (5 bases). Trimming removed 3 bases from V and 12 bases from J, with 18 bases in between. This CDR3 spans 13 amino acids. The germline gives CDR1 LNHDA, CDR2 SQIVND (reference sequence). The chain's CDR3 is CASSMQGSSPGYF. CDR3 DNA sequence: TGTGCCAGTAGTATGCAGGGTTCGTCCCCGGGGTACTTC.

V gene TRBV27 combines with J gene TRBJ2-5; possible D gene TRBD2, 5 bases. CDR3 length: 15 amino acids. Germline V gene sequence: CDR1 MNHEY, CDR2 SMNVEV (reference sequence). The V end was cut by 3 bases, the J end by 2 bases, with 13 bases between. The CDR3 reads CASSFMRASQETQYF. Written as DNA, the CDR3 is TGTGCCAGCAGTTTTATGAGGGCAAGTCAAGAGACCCAGTACTTC.

The chain couples TRBV7-9 to TRBJ1-1; 8 bases are shared with TRBD1. The CDR3 extends over 13 amino acids. J lost 7 bases, V lost 0 bases, and 1 base had no gene match. CDR1 and CDR2 (germline): SEHNR, FQNEAQ (reference sequence). The CDR3 DNA follows: TGTGCCAGCAGCTTAGCGGACAGGGATGAAGCTTTCTTT. Its translation is CASSLADRDEAFF. Full variable domain (remainder filled in from reference TRBV7-9 and TRBJ1-1): DTGVSQNPRHKITKRGQNVTFRCDPISEHNRLYWYRQTLGQGPEFLTYFQNEAQLEKSRLLSDRFSAERPKGSFSTLEIQRTEQGDSAMYLCASSLADRDEAFFGQGTRLTVV.

V usage is TRBV5-6 and J usage is TRBJ1-2; 12 bases are shared with TRBD1. This CDR3 contains 17 residues. The junction had 5 bases not matched to a gene; V was cut back by 0 bases and J by 2 bases. Per germline, CDR1 SGHDT and CDR2 YYEEEE. CDR3 protein: CASSLGPGTGGNYGYTF. The DNA of the CDR3 is TGTGCCAGCAGCTTGGGACCCGGGACAGGGGGCAACTATGGCTACACCTTC.

J is TRBJ2-7 and V is TRBV7-9; TRBD2 agrees at 10 bases. Trimming removed 5 bases from V and 3 bases from J; junction bases left unmatched: 19. The CDR3 has 19 residues. Germline CDR1 and CDR2: SEHNR and FQNEAQ (reference sequence). The CDR3 DNA is TGTGCCAGCAGCGGAGACAGGGCTAGCGGGAGAGACACGGGCTACGAGCAGTACTTC. It encodes CASSGDRASGRDTGYEQYF.

J is TRBJ2-3 and V is TRBV10-3, with D perhaps TRBD1 (5 bases). The V gene lost 4 bases and the J gene lost 9 bases, with 17 bases spanning the gap. This CDR3 is built from 14 residues. Germline V gene lookup returns CDR1 ENHRY and CDR2 SYGVKD. The CDR3 DNA reads TGTGCCATCAGTGGGTCTGAGGTTAAGGGGACGCAGTATTTT. Protein product: CAISGSEVKGTQYF.

The rearrangement joins TRBV6-6 to TRBJ1-1; D unresolved. V was cut by 6 bases and J by 0 bases, with 14 bases left in between. The CDR3 loop spans 15 amino acids. From germline, CDR1 is MNHNY and CDR2 SVGAGI (reference sequence). In DNA form, the CDR3 reads TGTGCCAGCAGCCCTTCGCGGGGTTTGAACACTGAAGCTTTCTTT. Residues: CASSPSRGLNTEAFF.

About this clone: One junction end does not reproduce the germline sequence, and a read error may be involved. V gene TRBV7-3 combines with J gene TRBJ1-4; 10 positions agree with TRBD1. Germline CDR1 SGHTA, CDR2 FQGTGA. This CDR3 is built from 15 residues. The CDR3 coding sequence is TGTGCCAGCAGCGTAACCGGGACAGGGGCTGAAAAACTGTTTTTT. It specifies CASSVTGTGAEKLFF.

The chain's CDR3 is CASSFGTAANYGYTF. As DNA, the CDR3 is TGTGCCAGCAGTTTTGGGACAGCAGCTAACTATGGCTACACCTTC. This chain joins TRBV28 and TRBJ1-2; 7 bases line up with TRBD1. V was clipped by 3 bases and J by 0 bases; unmatched bases: 4. The CDR3 is 15 residues long. In germline, CDR1 is MDHEN, CDR2 SYDVKM.

The chain combines TRBV9 with TRBJ2-1, with TRBD2 matching over 8 bases. Germline values: CDR1 SGDLS, CDR2 YYNGEE. V gave up 2 bases and J gave up 8 bases; unmatched junction bases: 6. The CDR3 contains 14 residues. CDR3 sequence reads: CASSVSRGGDEQFF. CDR3 nucleotide sequence: TGTGCCAGCAGCGTGAGTCGGGGGGGCGATGAGCAGTTCTTC.

The chain couples TRBV27 to TRBJ2-3; D uncertain. The CDR3 covers 10 residues. V lost 7 bases and J 6 bases, leaving 5 bases between the germline ends. Germline loops: CDR1 MNHEY, CDR2 SMNVEV (reference sequence). The DNA of the CDR3 is TGTGCCAGCATAAGCGATACGCAGTATTTT. Protein sequence: CASISDTQYF.

The gene calls are TRBV15 and TRBJ1-5; D is perhaps TRBD1 (5 bases). V lost 5 bases to trimming and J lost 6 bases, with 20 bases between them. CDR1 and CDR2 from the germline V gene are LNHNV and YYDKDF (reference sequence). The CDR3 extends over 16 amino acids. The chain's CDR3 is CATSSRLSDNGQPQHF. The DNA of the CDR3 is TGTGCCACCAGCTCCCGGCTTTCGGACAACGGTCAGCCCCAGCATTTT.